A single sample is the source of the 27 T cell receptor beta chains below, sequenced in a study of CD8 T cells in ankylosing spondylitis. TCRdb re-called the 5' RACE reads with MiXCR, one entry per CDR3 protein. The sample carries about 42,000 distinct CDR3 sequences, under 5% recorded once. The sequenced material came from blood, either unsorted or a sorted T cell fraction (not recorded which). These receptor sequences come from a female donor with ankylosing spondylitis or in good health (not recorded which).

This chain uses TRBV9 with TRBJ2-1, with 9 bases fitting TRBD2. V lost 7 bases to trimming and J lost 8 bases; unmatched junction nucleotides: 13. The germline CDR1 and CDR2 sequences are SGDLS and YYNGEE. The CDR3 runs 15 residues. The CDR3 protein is CASSSPWAGGHEQFF. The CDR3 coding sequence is TGTGCCAGCTCATCCCCTTGGGCGGGGGGGCATGAGCAGTTCTTC.

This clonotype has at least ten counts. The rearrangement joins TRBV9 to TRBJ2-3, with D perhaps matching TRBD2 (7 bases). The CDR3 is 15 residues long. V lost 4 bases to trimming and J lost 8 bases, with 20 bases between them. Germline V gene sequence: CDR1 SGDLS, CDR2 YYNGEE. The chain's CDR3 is CASSPPVGGQVTQYF. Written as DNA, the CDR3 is TGTGCCAGCAGCCCCCCCGTGGGGGGGCAAGTTACGCAGTATTTT.

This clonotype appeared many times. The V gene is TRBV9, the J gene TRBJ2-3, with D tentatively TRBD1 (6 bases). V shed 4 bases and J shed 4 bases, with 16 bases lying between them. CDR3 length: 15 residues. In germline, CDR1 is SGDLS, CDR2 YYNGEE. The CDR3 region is CASSITGLKADTQYF. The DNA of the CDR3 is TGTGCCAGCAGCATAACAGGGCTAAAGGCAGATACGCAGTATTTT.

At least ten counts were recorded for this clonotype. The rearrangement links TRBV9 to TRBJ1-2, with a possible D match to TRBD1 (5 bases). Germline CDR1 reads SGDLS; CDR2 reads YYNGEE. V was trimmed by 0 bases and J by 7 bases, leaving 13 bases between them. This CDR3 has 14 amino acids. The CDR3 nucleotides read TGTGCCAGCAGCGTAGCGGGGACCCCGGGTGGCTACACCTTC. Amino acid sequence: CASSVAGTPGGYTF.

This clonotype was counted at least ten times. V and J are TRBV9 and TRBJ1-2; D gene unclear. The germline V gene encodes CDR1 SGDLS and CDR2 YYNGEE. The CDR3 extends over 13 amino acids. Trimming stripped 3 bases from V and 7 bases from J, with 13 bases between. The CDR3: CASSEGSPRGYTF. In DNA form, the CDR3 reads TGTGCCAGCAGCGAGGGTTCCCCCCGTGGCTACACCTTC.

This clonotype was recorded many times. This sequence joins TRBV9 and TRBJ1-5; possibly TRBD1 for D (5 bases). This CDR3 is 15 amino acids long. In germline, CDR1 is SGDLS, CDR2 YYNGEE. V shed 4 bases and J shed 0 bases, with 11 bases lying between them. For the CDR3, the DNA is TGTGCCAGCAGCCATGGGGGGAATAGCAATCAGCCCCAGCATTTT. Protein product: CASSHGGNSNQPQHF. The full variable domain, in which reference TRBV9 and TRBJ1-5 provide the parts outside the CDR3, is DSGVTQTPKHLITATGQRVTLRCSPRSGDLSVYWYQQSLDQGLQFLIQYYNGEERAKGNILERFSAQQFPDLHSELNLSSLELGDSALYFCASSHGGNSNQPQHFGDGTRLSIL.

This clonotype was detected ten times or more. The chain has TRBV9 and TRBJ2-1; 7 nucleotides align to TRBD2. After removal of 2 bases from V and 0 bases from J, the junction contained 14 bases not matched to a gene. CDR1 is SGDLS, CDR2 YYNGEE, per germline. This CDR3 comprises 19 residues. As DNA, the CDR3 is TGTGCCAGCAGCGTCGCTTCCGGGACTATAATGAGCTCCTACAATGAGCAGTTCTTC. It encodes CASSVASGTIMSSYNEQFF.

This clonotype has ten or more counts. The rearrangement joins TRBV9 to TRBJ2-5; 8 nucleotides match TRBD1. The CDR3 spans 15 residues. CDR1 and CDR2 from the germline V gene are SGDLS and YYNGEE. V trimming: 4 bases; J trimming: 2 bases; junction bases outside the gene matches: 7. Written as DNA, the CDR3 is TGTGCCAGCAGCTTTGCAGGGGGCGTTCAAGAGACCCAGTACTTC. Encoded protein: CASSFAGGVQETQYF.

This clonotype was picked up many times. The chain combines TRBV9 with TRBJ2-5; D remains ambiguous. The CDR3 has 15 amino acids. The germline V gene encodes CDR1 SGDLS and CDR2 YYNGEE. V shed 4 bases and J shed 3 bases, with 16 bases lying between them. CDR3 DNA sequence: TGTGCCAGCAGCCCCCGCCAACTAAGAGAAGAGACCCAGTACTTC. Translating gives CASSPRQLREETQYF.

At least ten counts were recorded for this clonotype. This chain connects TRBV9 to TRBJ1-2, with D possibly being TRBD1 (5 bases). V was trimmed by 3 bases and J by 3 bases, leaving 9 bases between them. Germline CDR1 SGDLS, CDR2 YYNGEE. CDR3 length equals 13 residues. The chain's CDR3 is CASSGQTYYGYTF. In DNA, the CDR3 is TGTGCCAGCAGCGGACAGACATACTATGGCTACACCTTC.

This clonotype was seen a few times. CDR3 nucleotide sequence: TGTGCCAGCAGCGTAGAAGGAATCGGGGGCTACACCTTC. Residues: CASSVEGIGGYTF. This sequence joins TRBV9 and TRBJ1-2; D remains ambiguous. The CDR3 runs 13 residues. The V end lost 0 bases, the J end lost 8 bases, and 11 bases lay between the germline ends. The germline V gene encodes CDR1 SGDLS and CDR2 YYNGEE.

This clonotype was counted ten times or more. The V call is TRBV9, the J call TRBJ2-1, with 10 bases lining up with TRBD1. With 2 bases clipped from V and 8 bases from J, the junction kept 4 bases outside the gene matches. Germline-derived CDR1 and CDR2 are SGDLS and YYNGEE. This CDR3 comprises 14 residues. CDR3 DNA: TGTGCCAGCAGCGTGACAGGGGGCTTGGATGAGCAGTTCTTC. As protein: CASSVTGGLDEQFF. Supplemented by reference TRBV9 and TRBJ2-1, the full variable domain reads DSGVTQTPKHLITATGQRVTLRCSPRSGDLSVYWYQQSLDQGLQFLIQYYNGEERAKGNILERFSAQQFPDLHSELNLSSLELGDSALYFCASSVTGGLDEQFFGPGTRLTVL.

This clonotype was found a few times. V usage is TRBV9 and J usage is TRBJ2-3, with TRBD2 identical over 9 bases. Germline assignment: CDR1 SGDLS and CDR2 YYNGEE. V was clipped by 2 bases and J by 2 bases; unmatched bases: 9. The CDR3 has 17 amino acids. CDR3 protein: CASSVVSGTSFTDTQYF. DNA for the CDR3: TGTGCCAGCAGCGTCGTTTCGGGGACTAGCTTCACAGATACGCAGTATTTT.

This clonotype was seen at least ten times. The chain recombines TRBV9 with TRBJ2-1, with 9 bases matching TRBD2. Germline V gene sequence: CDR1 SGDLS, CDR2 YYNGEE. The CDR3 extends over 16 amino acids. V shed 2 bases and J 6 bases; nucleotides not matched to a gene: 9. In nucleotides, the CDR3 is TGTGCCAGCAGCGTCGGCAGCGGGGGGATCTCCAATGAGCAGTTCTTC. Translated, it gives CASSVGSGGISNEQFF. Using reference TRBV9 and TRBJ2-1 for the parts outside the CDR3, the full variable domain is DSGVTQTPKHLITATGQRVTLRCSPRSGDLSVYWYQQSLDQGLQFLIQYYNGEERAKGNILERFSAQQFPDLHSELNLSSLELGDSALYFCASSVGSGGISNEQFFGPGTRLTVL.

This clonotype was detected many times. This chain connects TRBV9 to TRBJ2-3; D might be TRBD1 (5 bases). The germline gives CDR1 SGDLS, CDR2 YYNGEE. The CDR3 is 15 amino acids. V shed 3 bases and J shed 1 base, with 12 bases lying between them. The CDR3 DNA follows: TGTGCCAGCAGCGCCTGGGGCCGCGGCACAGATACGCAGTATTTT. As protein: CASSAWGRGTDTQYF.

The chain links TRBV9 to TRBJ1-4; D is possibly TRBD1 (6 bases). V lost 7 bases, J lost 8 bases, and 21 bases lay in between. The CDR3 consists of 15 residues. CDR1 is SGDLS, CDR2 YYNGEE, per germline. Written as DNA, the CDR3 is TGTGCCAGCGCGCCTGGCGGGGGCGACGAGGAAAAACTGTTTTTT. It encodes CASAPGGGDEEKLFF.

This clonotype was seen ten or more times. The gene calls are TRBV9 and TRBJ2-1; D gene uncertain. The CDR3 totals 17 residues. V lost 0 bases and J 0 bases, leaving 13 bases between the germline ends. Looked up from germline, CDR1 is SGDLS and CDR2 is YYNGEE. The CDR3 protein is CASSVVGGKSSYNEQFF. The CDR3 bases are TGTGCCAGCAGCGTAGTAGGCGGAAAAAGCTCCTACAATGAGCAGTTCTTC.

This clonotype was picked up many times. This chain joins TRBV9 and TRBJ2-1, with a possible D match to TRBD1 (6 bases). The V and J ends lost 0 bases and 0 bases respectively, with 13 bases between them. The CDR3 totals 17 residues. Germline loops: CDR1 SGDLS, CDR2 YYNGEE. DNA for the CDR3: TGTGCCAGCAGCGTAGATACAGGGAGAAGCTCCTACAATGAGCAGTTCTTC. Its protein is CASSVDTGRSSYNEQFF.

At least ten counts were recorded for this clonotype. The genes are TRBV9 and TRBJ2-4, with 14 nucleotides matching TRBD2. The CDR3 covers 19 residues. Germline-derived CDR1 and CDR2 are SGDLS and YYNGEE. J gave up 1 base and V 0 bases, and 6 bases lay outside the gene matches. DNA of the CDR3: TGTGCCAGCAGCGTAGGACTAGCGGGGGGGCCATTTGCCAAAAACATTCAGTACTTC. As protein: CASSVGLAGGPFAKNIQYF. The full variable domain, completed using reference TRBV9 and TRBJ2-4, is DSGVTQTPKHLITATGQRVTLRCSPRSGDLSVYWYQQSLDQGLQFLIQYYNGEERAKGNILERFSAQQFPDLHSELNLSSLELGDSALYFCASSVGLAGGPFAKNIQYFGAGTRLSVL.

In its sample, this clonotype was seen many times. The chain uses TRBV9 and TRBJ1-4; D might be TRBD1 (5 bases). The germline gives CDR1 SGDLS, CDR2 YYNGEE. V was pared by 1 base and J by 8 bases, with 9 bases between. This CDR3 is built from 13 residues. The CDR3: CASSVQGEEKLFF. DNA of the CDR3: TGTGCCAGCAGCGTACAGGGAGAGGAAAAACTGTTTTTT.

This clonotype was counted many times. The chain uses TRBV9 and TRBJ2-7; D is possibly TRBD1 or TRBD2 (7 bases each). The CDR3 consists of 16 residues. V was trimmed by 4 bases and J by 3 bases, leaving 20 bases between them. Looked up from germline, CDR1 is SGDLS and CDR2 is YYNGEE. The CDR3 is CASSRAGTESLYEQYF. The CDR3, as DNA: TGTGCCAGCAGCCGAGCGGGGACAGAGTCCCTCTACGAGCAGTACTTC.

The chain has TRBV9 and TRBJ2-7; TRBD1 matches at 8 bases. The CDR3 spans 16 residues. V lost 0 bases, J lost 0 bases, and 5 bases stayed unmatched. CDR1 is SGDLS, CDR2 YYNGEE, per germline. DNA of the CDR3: TGTGCCAGCAGCGTAGATGGACAGGGTTTCTCCTACGAGCAGTACTTC. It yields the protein CASSVDGQGFSYEQYF.

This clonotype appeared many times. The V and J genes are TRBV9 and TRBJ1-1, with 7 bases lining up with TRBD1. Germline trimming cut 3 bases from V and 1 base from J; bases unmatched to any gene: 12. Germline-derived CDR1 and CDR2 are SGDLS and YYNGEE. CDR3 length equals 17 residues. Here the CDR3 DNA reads TGTGCCAGCAGCGCCCAAGGCACAGGGGCCGGGAACACTGAAGCTTTCTTT. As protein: CASSAQGTGAGNTEAFF.

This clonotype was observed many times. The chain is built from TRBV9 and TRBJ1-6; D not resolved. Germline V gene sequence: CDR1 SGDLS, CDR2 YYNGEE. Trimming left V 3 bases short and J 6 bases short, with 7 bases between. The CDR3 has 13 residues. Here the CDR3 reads CASSETVNSPLHF. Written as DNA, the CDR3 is TGTGCCAGCAGCGAGACGGTTAATTCACCCCTCCACTTT. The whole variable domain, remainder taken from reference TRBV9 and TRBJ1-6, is DSGVTQTPKHLITATGQRVTLRCSPRSGDLSVYWYQQSLDQGLQFLIQYYNGEERAKGNILERFSAQQFPDLHSELNLSSLELGDSALYFCASSETVNSPLHFGNGTRLTVT.

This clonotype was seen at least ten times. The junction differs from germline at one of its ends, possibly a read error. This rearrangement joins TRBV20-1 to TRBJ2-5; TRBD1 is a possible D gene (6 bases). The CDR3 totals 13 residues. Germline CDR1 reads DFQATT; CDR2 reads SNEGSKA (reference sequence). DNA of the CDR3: TGCAGTGCTGAGTACAGGGCCCAAGGGACCCAGTACTTC. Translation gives CSAEYRAQGTQYF.

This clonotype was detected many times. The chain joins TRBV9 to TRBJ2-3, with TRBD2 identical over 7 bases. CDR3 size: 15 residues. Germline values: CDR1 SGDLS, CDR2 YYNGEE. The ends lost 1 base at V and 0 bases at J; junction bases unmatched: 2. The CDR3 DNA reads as TGTGCCAGCAGCGTAAGGGAGGGGAGCACAGATACGCAGTATTTT. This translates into CASSVREGSTDTQYF. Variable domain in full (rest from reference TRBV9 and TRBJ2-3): DSGVTQTPKHLITATGQRVTLRCSPRSGDLSVYWYQQSLDQGLQFLIQYYNGEERAKGNILERFSAQQFPDLHSELNLSSLELGDSALYFCASSVREGSTDTQYFGPGTRLTVL.

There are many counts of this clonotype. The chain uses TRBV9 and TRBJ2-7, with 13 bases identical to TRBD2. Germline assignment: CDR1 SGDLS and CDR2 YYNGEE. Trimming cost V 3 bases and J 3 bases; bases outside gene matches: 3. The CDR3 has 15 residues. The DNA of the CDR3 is TGTGCCAGCAGCGCGGGGACTAGCGGGGTCTACGAGCAGTACTTC. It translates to CASSAGTSGVYEQYF.